The source of this T cell receptor (beta chain) is a study of T cell responses to AZD1222 COVID-19 vaccine. With regard to this clone: What it binds is not known.

General study findings and limits: As reported, nearly half of all spike-specific TCRs target variant regions that are unmutated.

This CDR3 comprises 14 residues. J was trimmed by 6 bases and V by 6 bases; bases with no gene match: 4. Germline-derived CDR1 and CDR2 are SNHLY and FYNNEI. Libraries were prepared by immunoSEQ multiplex PCR; TCRdb keeps only in-frame clonotypes and omits some of them. The sample has 70,000 to 95,000 clones; roughly nine tenths are singletons. The specimen was peripheral blood, collected on day 0 of MenACWY control vaccination. The clonotype was recovered from an adult in good health. The rearrangement uses TRBV2 and TRBJ2-2; 10 nucleotides align to TRBD2. CDR3 residues: CASRERGGSGELFF. DNA for the CDR3: TGTGCCAGCAGGGAGCGGGGGGGCTCCGGGGAGCTGTTTTTT.